The clone carrying this T cell receptor beta chain came up a few times. A second PCR, run for roughly 7 to 11 cycles, used a sample-barcoded 5' primer plus a J-beta primer mix. TCRdb re-analysed the 5' RACE reads in MiXCR, keeping a single row per CDR3 protein. The table lists around 1,500,000 distinct CDR3 sequences, 28% of them singletons. The data were obtained in a study of blood T cells in healthy people across ages. Sequenced sample: blood. The receptor comes from a woman aged 25 to 39 in good health.

The CDR3 sequence is CSARALTGAGGTEAFF. The CDR3 DNA is TGCAGTGCTAGAGCCTTGACAGGGGCCGGGGGTACTGAAGCTTTCTTT. This chain joins TRBV20-1 and TRBJ1-1, with 8 positions matching TRBD1. The V and J ends lost 1 base and 5 bases, in that order; junction bases with no gene match: 12. This CDR3 comprises 16 residues. Per germline, CDR1 DFQATT and CDR2 SNEGSKA (reference sequence).